A single TCR beta chain is shown here with its context. This sample stems from a study of blood T cell repertoires in COVID-19. Study overall: Acute and convalescent COVID-19 specimens originated in the United States, Italy and Spain. Nucleic acid was either cDNA or gDNA, and it came from T cells, B-cell-depleted T cells, or PBMCs.

This CDR3 is 14 amino acids long. Germline V lookup: CDR1 SGHTA, CDR2 FQGNSA. Losses at the gene ends were 3 bases for V and 9 bases for J; bases not matched to a gene: 7. As originally analysed: Reference gene primer amplification gave nucleated cell count estimates. Some clones are missing from TCRdb's copy, which holds only in-frame ones; the method was immunoSEQ multiplex PCR. V, J and clone size are taken as reported in that table, and D and trimming were inferred from the DNA itself. In the table there are about 86,000 clones, approximately 80% of which are singletons. The V gene is TRBV7-2, the J gene TRBJ1-5; TRBD1 matches 8 bases. The sequenced sample consisted of peripheral blood. The receptor's source is a woman older than 75 with active or convalescent COVID-19. The CDR3 loop reads CASSLAGGVTPQHF. CDR3 sequence (DNA): TGTGCCAGCAGCTTGGCAGGGGGCGTCACGCCCCAGCATTTT. The full variable domain, its missing parts supplied by reference TRBV7-2 and TRBJ1-5, is GAGVSQSPSNKVTEKGKDVELRCDPISGHTALYWYRQSLGQGLEFLIYFQGNSAPDKSGLPSDRFSAERTGGSVSTLTIQRTQQEDSAVYLCASSLAGGVTPQHFGDGTRLSIL.